The 24 T cell receptor beta chains in this list originate from one sample, sequenced in a study of long-term antiretroviral therapy in people with HIV. With survey level as its setting, the immunoSEQ assay was v3.0. Assay: immunoSEQ multiplex PCR; the TCRdb copy retains only in-frame clones and omits some. The table includes about 16,000 clones, around 75% detected once. This specimen consisted of unsorted PBMCs, obtained 1.5 years before starting antiretroviral therapy. The receptors here all came from a woman aged 50 to 65 with HIV.

The chain links TRBV14 to TRBJ2-1; either TRBD1 or TRBD2 may fit D (5 bases each). With 0 bases removed from V and 4 bases from J, the gap between germline ends came to 13 bases. Germline-derived CDR1 and CDR2 are SGHDN and FVKESK. This CDR3 region has 16 residues. The CDR3 is CASSQDRDGGYNEQFF. The CDR3 region has the DNA TGTGCCAGCAGCCAAGACCGGGATGGGGGTTACAATGAGCAGTTCTTC.

The chain joins TRBV12-5 to TRBJ1-5; 11 bases are a match to TRBD1. The CDR3 extends over 16 amino acids. Germline V CDR1 and CDR2: LGHNT, FRNRAP. The ends lost 6 bases at V and 6 bases at J; junction bases unmatched: 10. The CDR3 region has the DNA TGTGCTAGTGGGGAATGGGGACAGGGGGGTGGTCAGCCCCAGCATTTT. It is translated as CASGEWGQGGGQPQHF. The whole variable domain, remainder taken from reference TRBV12-5 and TRBJ1-5, is DARVTQTPRHKVTEMGQEVTMRCQPILGHNTVFWYRQTMMQGLELLAYFRNRAPLDDSGMPKDRFSAEMPDATLATLKIQPSEPRDSAVYFCASGEWGQGGGQPQHFGDGTRLSIL.

Only a few counts were recorded for this clone. The V gene is TRBV7-9, the J gene TRBJ2-1; TRBD1 matches at 11 bases. This CDR3 is built from 17 residues. Trimming took 5 bases from V and 8 from J; bases not matched to a gene: 14. The germline V gene has CDR1 SEHNR and CDR2 FQNEAQ (reference sequence). CDR3 sequence reads: CASSPRDRGSSGDEQFF. In nucleotides, the CDR3 is TGTGCCAGCAGCCCAAGGGACAGGGGGTCCTCAGGGGATGAGCAGTTCTTC.

The chain couples TRBV30 to TRBJ2-3, with D perhaps TRBD1 (7 bases). CDR3 length equals 15 residues. CDR1 and CDR2 (germline): GTSNPN, SVGIG (reference sequence). The V end lost 0 bases, the J end lost 4 bases, and 14 bases lay between the germline ends. CDR3 nucleotide sequence: TGTGCCTGGAGTGTCGGAGACAGGGAGGCAGATACGCAGTATTTT. It yields the protein CAWSVGDREADTQYF.

This chain links TRBV6-5 with TRBJ2-2; 9 nucleotides align to TRBD1. V shed 2 bases, J shed 6 bases, and the junction held 4 bases outside the gene matches. The CDR3 covers 15 residues. CDR1 and CDR2 (germline): MNHEY, SVGAGI. The CDR3 here is CASSYGTGWPGELFF. CDR3 bases: TGTGCCAGCAGTTACGGGACAGGGTGGCCCGGGGAGCTGTTTTTT.

The chain links TRBV10-3 to TRBJ1-1; TRBD1 agrees at 9 bases. This CDR3 has 13 amino acids. Germline V gene data show CDR1 as ENHRY and CDR2 as SYGVKD. After removal of 1 base from V and 7 bases from J, the junction contained 1 base not matched to a gene. The CDR3 DNA reads as TGTGCCATCAGTGAGTGGGGACAGGGTGAAGCTTTCTTT. Translating it yields CAISEWGQGEAFF.

The sample holds one count of this clone. This rearrangement joins TRBV28 to TRBJ1-2, with no clear D. Trimming left V 4 bases short and J 6 bases short, with 9 bases between. This CDR3 is built from 12 residues. Germline CDR1 MDHEN, CDR2 SYDVKM. Here the CDR3 DNA reads TGTGCCAGCAGTTCGGGCGGGGATGGCTACACCTTC. Amino acids: CASSSGGDGYTF.

This CDR3 reads CASSQDRVIDEQYV. The CDR3 DNA is TGTGCCAGCAGCCAAGATCGGGTAATAGACGAGCAGTACGTC. The chain uses TRBV14 and TRBJ2-7; D gene ambiguous. The germline V and J ends were trimmed by 0 bases and 5 bases, with 11 bases remaining between them. There are 14 residues in the CDR3. Germline V gene sequence: CDR1 SGHDN, CDR2 FVKESK.

The chain links TRBV30 to TRBJ1-2; the D gene is possibly TRBD1 (6 bases). Looked up from germline, CDR1 is GTSNPN and CDR2 is SVGIG (reference sequence). The CDR3 is made up of 14 amino acids. V lost 4 bases to trimming and J lost 2 bases, with 14 bases between them. The chain's CDR3 is CAWTPRTVNYGYTF. CDR3 DNA sequence: TGTGCCTGGACTCCCCGGACAGTGAACTATGGCTACACCTTC.

This clone was counted a single time. CDR3 loop: CASYGEGTDTQYF. In DNA, the CDR3 is TGCGCCAGCTATGGGGAGGGCACAGATACGCAGTATTTT. The chain links TRBV5-1 to TRBJ2-3; maybe TRBD2 (6 bases). The CDR3 extends over 13 amino acids. Germline CDR1 is SGHRS and CDR2 is YFSETQ. V was pared by 7 bases and J by 1 base, with 10 bases between. Drawing the rest from reference TRBV5-1 and TRBJ2-3, the complete variable domain is KAGVTQTPRYLIKTRGQQVTLSCSPISGHRSVSWYQQTPGQGLQFLFEYFSETQRNKGNFPGRFSGRQFSNSRSEMNVSTLELGDSALYLCASYGEGTDTQYFGPGTRLTVL.

The chain joins TRBV10-3 to TRBJ2-4; TRBD2 aligns across 9 bases. Germline trimming cut 0 bases from V and 1 base from J; bases unmatched to any gene: 4. Germline CDR1 reads ENHRY; CDR2 reads SYGVKD. The CDR3 is 17 residues long. The CDR3, as DNA: TGTGCCATCAGTGAGTCGCCGAGCGGGGGGGCCAAAAACATTCAGTACTTC. Protein: CAISESPSGGAKNIQYF.

J is TRBJ2-5 and V is TRBV4-1; 9 bases are shared with TRBD2. Trimming removed 1 base from V and 5 bases from J; junction bases left unmatched: 2. Germline CDR1 MGHRA, CDR2 YSYEKL. The CDR3 consists of 14 residues. CDR3 in amino acids: CASSQGGGAETQYF. The CDR3 DNA reads TGCGCCAGCAGCCAAGGCGGGGGGGCGGAGACCCAGTACTTC.

The V gene is TRBV18, the J gene TRBJ2-7; TRBD2 is a possible D gene (6 bases). Germline V gene sequence: CDR1 KGHSH, CDR2 LQKENI. V lost 5 bases, J lost 12 bases, and 14 bases lay in between. The CDR3 loop spans 11 amino acids. CDR3 sequence: CASSDRGTWYF. DNA of the CDR3: TGTGCCAGCTCAGACCGGGGGACTTGGTACTTC.

This chain links TRBV10-3 with TRBJ2-5, with D unresolved. The germline V and J ends were trimmed by 0 bases and 4 bases, with 3 bases remaining between them. This CDR3 comprises 12 residues. Germline V gene lookup returns CDR1 ENHRY and CDR2 SYGVKD. The CDR3 is CAISESGETQYF. CDR3 DNA sequence: TGTGCCATCAGTGAGTCGGGAGAGACCCAGTACTTC.

The gene calls are TRBV7-6 and TRBJ2-2; TRBD2 might be the D (6 bases). Per germline, CDR1 SGHVS and CDR2 FNYEAQ. The germline V and J ends were trimmed by 6 bases and 2 bases, with 10 bases remaining between them. This CDR3 contains 14 residues. CDR3 protein: CASRSGLNTGELFF. As DNA, the CDR3 is TGTGCCAGCAGATCCGGACTAAACACCGGGGAGCTGTTTTTT.

This chain links TRBV29-1 with TRBJ1-2; 9 bases agree with TRBD1. CDR3 length equals 21 residues. V lost 0 bases to trimming and J lost 3 bases; unmatched junction nucleotides: 23. CDR1 is SQVTM and CDR2 is ANQGSEA in the germline V gene. The CDR3 region is CSVEDYLPDLNRGQGDYGYTF. CDR3 sequence (DNA): TGCAGCGTTGAAGATTACCTACCGGATCTTAACAGGGGGCAAGGCGACTATGGCTACACCTTC.

This chain joins TRBV7-6 and TRBJ1-1; D is unclear. The CDR3 contains 16 residues. V dropped 5 bases and J dropped 0 bases, with 16 bases sitting between them. CDR1 and CDR2 (germline): SGHVS, FNYEAQ. The CDR3, as DNA: TGTGCCAGCAGCCAAAACGCCCCAGGTGTGAACACTGAAGCTTTCTTT. Protein sequence: CASSQNAPGVNTEAFF.

This chain joins TRBV5-1 and TRBJ1-1; D is perhaps TRBD1 (6 bases). Trimming took 5 bases from V and 1 from J, leaving 9 bases between them. The CDR3 length is 13 residues. Germline assignment: CDR1 SGHRS and CDR2 YFSETQ. The CDR3 nucleotides are TGCGCCAGCAGATACAGGGAGAACACTGAAGCTTTCTTT. It encodes CASRYRENTEAFF.

Only one count was recorded for this clone. The chain couples TRBV5-6 to TRBJ1-2; D may be TRBD1 (5 bases). Germline V gene lookup returns CDR1 SGHDT and CDR2 YYEEEE. V lost 4 bases and J lost 4, with 11 bases in between. The CDR3 length is 13 residues. CDR3 sequence reads: CASSRQNGYGYTF. In DNA, the CDR3 is TGTGCCAGCAGCCGACAGAACGGCTATGGCTACACCTTC.

The chain combines TRBV30 with TRBJ1-2; TRBD1 matches 11 bases. This CDR3 is 15 amino acids long. With 2 bases clipped from V and 4 bases from J, the junction kept 6 bases outside the gene matches. The germline CDR1 and CDR2 sequences are GTSNPN and SVGIG (reference sequence). In nucleotides, the CDR3 is TGTGCCTGGAGTCCGGACAGGGGGCCTGGCTATGGCTACACCTTC. It specifies CAWSPDRGPGYGYTF.

The sample holds a few counts of this clone. The J gene is TRBJ1-5, the V gene TRBV5-1; D not certain. This CDR3 region has 13 residues. Trimming removed 2 bases at V and 4 bases at J, with 7 bases between. CDR1 and CDR2 from the germline V gene are SGHRS and YFSETQ. The CDR3 coding sequence is TGCGCCAGCAGCTTTGAACCAAATCAGCCCCAGCATTTT. It is translated as CASSFEPNQPQHF. The full variable domain, completed using reference TRBV5-1 and TRBJ1-5, is KAGVTQTPRYLIKTRGQQVTLSCSPISGHRSVSWYQQTPGQGLQFLFEYFSETQRNKGNFPGRFSGRQFSNSRSEMNVSTLELGDSALYLCASSFEPNQPQHFGDGTRLSIL.

The chain joins TRBV5-1 to TRBJ2-2; no reliable D call. V was cut by 5 bases and J by 2 bases, with 13 bases left in between. Germline assignment: CDR1 SGHRS and CDR2 YFSETQ. This CDR3 has 15 amino acids. CDR3 residues: CASSPRTGNTGELFF. The CDR3 DNA reads as TGCGCCAGCAGTCCCAGGACGGGTAACACCGGGGAGCTGTTTTTT.

The gene calls are TRBV4-1 and TRBJ2-5; 8 nucleotides match TRBD2. Per germline, CDR1 MGHRA and CDR2 YSYEKL. The CDR3 extends over 16 amino acids. With 0 bases clipped from V and 5 bases from J, the junction kept 8 bases outside the gene matches. In DNA, the CDR3 is TGCGCCAGCAGCCAAGACCGGGGGGGGGATGGTGAGACCCAGTACTTC. This translates into CASSQDRGGDGETQYF.

This sequence joins TRBV7-2 and TRBJ2-3, with TRBD2 matching 15 bases. This CDR3 comprises 15 residues. The ends lost 4 bases at V and 7 bases at J; junction bases unmatched: 3. CDR1 SGHTA and CDR2 FQGNSA come from the germline V gene. CDR3 loop: CASSSGTSGGHTQYF. In nucleotides, the CDR3 is TGTGCCAGCAGCTCGGGGACTAGCGGGGGGCATACGCAGTATTTT.